This record looks at one T cell receptor beta chain sequence and its context. What it binds is unknown. These data originate in a study of siplizumab effects on memory and regulatory T cells. This CDR3 region has 20 residues. Per the germline V gene, CDR1 is SGHVS and CDR2 is FNYEAQ. Deletions cut 5 bases from V and 2 bases from J, with 31 bases between. Study-wide results and caveats: Just a small share of alloreactive clones was traced back to unstimulated subsets.

Only in-frame clones appear in the TCRdb table, and some are missing; sequencing was by immunoSEQ multiplex PCR. The table lists roughly 92,000 clones, roughly 94% of them singletons. J is TRBJ2-7 and V is TRBV7-6; D perhaps matches TRBD2 (5 bases). The source is a human donor in good health. Sequences were obtained from non-Treg CD4+ T cells sorted from blood. The CDR3, as DNA: TGTGCCAGCAGCCTGAGGACCGGTGCCACGTTCGGGGTCAGCCCCTACGAGCAGTACTTC. Translated, it gives CASSLRTGATFGVSPYEQYF.